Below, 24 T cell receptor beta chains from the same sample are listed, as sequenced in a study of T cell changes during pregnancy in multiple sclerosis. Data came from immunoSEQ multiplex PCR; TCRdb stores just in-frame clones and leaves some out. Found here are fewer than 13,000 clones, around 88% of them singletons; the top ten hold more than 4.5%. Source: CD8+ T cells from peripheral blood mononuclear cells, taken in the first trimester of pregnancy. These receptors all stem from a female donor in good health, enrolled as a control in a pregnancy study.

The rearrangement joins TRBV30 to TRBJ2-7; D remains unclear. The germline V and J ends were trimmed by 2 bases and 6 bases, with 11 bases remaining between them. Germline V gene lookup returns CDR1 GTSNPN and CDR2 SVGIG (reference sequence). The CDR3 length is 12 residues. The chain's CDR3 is CAWSPLRSEQYF. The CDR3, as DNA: TGTGCCTGGAGTCCCCTGAGGTCCGAGCAGTACTTC.

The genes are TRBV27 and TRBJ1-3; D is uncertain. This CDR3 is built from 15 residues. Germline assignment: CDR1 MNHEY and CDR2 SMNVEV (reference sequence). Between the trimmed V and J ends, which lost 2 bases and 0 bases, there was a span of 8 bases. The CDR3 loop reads CASSLQRDSGNTIYF. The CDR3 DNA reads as TGTGCCAGCAGTTTACAGCGAGACTCTGGAAACACCATATATTTT.

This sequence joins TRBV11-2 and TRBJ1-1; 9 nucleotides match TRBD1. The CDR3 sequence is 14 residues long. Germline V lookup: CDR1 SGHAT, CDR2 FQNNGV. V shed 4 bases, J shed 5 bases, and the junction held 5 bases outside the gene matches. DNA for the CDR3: TGTGCCAGCAGCTGGACAGGGGTTGGGACTGAAGCTTTCTTT. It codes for CASSWTGVGTEAFF. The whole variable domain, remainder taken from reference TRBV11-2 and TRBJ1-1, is EAGVAQSPRYKIIEKRQSVAFWCNPISGHATLYWYQQILGQGPKLLIQFQNNGVVDDSQLPKDRFSAERLKGVDSTLKIQPAKLEDSAVYLCASSWTGVGTEAFFGQGTRLTVV.

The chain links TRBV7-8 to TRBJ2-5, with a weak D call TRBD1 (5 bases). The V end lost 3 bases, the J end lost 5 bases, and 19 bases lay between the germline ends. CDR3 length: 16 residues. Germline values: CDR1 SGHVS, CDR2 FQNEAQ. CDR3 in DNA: TGTGCCAGCAGCTTGGGGCCTACAAATTTGTTCGAGACCCAGTACTTC. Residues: CASSLGPTNLFETQYF.

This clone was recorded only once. CDR3 DNA sequence: TGTGCCAGCCGCTCCTCCGCGACAGGGAGTTTCTACGAGCAGTACTTC. Residues: CASRSSATGSFYEQYF. This rearrangement joins TRBV7-8 to TRBJ2-7; TRBD1 aligns across 7 bases. Germline CDR1 is SGHVS and CDR2 is FQNEAQ. V shed 8 bases and J 3 bases; nucleotides not matched to a gene: 16. This CDR3 has 16 residues.

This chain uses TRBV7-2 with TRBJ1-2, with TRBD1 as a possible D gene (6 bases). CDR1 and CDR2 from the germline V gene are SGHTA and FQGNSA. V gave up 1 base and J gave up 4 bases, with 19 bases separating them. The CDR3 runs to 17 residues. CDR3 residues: CASSLDFLGGHGYGYTF. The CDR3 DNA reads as TGTGCCAGCAGCTTAGATTTTTTGGGGGGGCATGGCTATGGCTACACCTTC.

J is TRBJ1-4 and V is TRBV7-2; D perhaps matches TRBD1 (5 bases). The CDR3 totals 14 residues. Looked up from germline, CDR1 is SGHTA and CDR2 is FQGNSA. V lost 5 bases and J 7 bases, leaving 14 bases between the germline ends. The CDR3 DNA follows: TGTGCCAGCAGCGGCAGGGAAGATGGTGAAAAACTGTTTTTT. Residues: CASSGREDGEKLFF.

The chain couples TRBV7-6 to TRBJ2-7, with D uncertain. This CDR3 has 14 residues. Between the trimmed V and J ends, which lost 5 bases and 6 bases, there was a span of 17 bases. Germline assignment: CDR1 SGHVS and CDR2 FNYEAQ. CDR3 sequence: CASSPLAPFGEQYF. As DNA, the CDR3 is TGTGCCAGCAGCCCCCTGGCCCCCTTTGGCGAGCAGTACTTC.

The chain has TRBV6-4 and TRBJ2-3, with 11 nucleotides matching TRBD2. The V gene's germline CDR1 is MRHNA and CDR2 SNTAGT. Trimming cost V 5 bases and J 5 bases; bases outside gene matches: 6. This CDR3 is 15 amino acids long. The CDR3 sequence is CASSLAGGLQDTQYF. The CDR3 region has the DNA TGTGCCAGCAGTTTAGCGGGGGGGCTGCAAGATACGCAGTATTTT.

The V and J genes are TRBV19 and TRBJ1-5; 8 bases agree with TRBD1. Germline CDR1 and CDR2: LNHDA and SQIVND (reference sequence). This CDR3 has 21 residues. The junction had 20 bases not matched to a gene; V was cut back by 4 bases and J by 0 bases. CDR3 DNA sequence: TGTGCCAGTAGTACCCTGGACAGGGAGTCGTTGGTAGTCTATAGCAATCAGCCCCAGCATTTT. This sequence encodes CASSTLDRESLVVYSNQPQHF. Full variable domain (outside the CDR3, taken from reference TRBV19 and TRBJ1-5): DGGITQSPKYLFRKEGQNVTLSCEQNLNHDAMYWYRQDPGQGLRLIYYSQIVNDFQKGDIAEGYSVSREKKESFPLTVTSAQKNPTAFYLCASSTLDRESLVVYSNQPQHFGDGTRLSIL.

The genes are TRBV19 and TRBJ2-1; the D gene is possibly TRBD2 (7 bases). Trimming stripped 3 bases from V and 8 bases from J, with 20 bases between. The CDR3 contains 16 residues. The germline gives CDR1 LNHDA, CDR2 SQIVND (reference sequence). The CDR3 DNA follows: TGTGCCAGTAGTATTTTTGGGGGGCAGGGGAGGGATGAGCAGTTCTTC. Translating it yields CASSIFGGQGRDEQFF.

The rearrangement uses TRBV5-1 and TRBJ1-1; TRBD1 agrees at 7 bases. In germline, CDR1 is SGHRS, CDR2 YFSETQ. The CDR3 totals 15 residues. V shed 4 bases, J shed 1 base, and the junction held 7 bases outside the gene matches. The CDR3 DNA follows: TGCGCCAGCAGCGGCCCGGGGACAGAGAACACTGAAGCTTTCTTT. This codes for CASSGPGTENTEAFF.

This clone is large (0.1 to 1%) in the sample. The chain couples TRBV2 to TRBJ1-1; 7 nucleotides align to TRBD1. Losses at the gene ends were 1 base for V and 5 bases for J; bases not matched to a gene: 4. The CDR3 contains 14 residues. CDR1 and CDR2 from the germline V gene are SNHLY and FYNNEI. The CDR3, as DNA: TGTGCCAGCAGTGAAGTACAGGGGTGGACTGAAGCTTTCTTT. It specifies CASSEVQGWTEAFF.

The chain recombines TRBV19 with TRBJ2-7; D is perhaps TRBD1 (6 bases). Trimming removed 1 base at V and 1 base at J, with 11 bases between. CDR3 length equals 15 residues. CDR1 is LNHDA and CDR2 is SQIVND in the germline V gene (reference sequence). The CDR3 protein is CASSIGTAQSYEQYF. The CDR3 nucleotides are TGTGCCAGTAGTATAGGGACAGCCCAGTCCTACGAGCAGTACTTC.

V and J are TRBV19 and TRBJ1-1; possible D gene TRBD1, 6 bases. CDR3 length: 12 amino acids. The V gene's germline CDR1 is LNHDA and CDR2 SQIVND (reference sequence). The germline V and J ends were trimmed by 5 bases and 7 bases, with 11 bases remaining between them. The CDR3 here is CASSGQIYEAFF. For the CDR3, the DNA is TGTGCCAGTAGTGGACAGATATATGAAGCTTTCTTT.

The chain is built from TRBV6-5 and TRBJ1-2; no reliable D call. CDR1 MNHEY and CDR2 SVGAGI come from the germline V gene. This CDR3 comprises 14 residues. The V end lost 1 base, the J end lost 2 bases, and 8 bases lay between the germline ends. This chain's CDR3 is CASSYLPGNYGYTF. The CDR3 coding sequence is TGTGCCAGCAGTTACTTGCCCGGGAACTATGGCTACACCTTC.

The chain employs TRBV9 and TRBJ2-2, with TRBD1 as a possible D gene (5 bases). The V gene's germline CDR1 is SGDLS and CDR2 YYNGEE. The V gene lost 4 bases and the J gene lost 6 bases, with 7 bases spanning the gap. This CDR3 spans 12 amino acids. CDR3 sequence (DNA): TGTGCCAGCAGCTCACAGGCCGGGGAGCTGTTTTTT. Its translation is CASSSQAGELFF.

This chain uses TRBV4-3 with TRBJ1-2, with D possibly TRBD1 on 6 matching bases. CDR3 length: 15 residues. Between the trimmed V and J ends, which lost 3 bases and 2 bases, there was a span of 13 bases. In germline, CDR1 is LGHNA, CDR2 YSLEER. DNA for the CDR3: TGCGCCAGCAGCCATGCTTTGGACAGCAACTATGGCTACACCTTC. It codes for CASSHALDSNYGYTF.

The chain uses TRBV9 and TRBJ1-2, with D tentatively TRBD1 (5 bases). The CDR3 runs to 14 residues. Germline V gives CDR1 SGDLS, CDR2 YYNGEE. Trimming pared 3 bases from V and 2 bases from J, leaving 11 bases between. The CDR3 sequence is CASSGQLKNYGYTF. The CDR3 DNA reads TGTGCCAGCAGCGGACAGCTAAAGAACTATGGCTACACCTTC.

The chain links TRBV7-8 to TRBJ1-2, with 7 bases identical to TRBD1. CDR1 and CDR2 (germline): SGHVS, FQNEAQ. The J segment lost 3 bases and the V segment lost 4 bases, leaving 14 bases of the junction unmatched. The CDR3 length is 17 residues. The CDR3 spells CASSSTRTGIGDYGYTF. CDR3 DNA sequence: TGTGCCAGCAGCTCCACTAGGACAGGAATTGGGGACTATGGCTACACCTTC.

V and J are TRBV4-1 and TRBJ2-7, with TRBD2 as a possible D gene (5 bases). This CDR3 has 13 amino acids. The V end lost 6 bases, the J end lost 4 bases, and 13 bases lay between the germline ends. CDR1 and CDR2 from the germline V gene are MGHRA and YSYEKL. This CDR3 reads CASSQTSGYEQYF. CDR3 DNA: TGCGCCAGCAGTCAGACTTCGGGATACGAGCAGTACTTC.

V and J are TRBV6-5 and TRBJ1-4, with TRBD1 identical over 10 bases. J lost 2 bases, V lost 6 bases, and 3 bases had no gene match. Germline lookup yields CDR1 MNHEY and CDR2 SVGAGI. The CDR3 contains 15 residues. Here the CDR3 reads CASSPTGGTNEKLFF. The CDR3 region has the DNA TGTGCCAGCAGCCCGACAGGGGGCACTAATGAAAAACTGTTTTTT.

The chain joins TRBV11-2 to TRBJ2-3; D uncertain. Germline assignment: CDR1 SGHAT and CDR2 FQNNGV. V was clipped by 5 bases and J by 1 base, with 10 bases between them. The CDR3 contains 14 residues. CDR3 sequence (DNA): TGTGCCAGCAGCCCCTTCCGAGGCACAGATACGCAGTATTTT. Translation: CASSPFRGTDTQYF.

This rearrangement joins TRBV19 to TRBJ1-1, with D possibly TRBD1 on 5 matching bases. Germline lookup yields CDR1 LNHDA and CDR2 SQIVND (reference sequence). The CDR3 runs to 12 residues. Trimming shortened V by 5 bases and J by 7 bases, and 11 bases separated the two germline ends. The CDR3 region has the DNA TGTGCCAGTAGTCAGGGTTCCGATGAAGCTTTCTTT. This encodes CASSQGSDEAFF.